This T cell receptor beta chain was found in a study of T-cell reconstitution after alpha-beta-depleted transplantation in children. Using unique molecular identifiers, the investigators prepared the TCRbeta library. In TCRdb, the PCR reads were re-called with MiXCR into one record per CDR3 protein. The data contain some 350,000 distinct CDR3 sequences, 15% to 20% of them singletons. This clonotype has a count of ten or more. Its antigen is unidentified. The CDR3 sequence is 13 residues long. V was pared by 1 base and J by 14 bases, with 17 bases between. Germline V CDR1 and CDR2: SGHRS, YFSETQ. General observations from the study: High day-60 TCRbeta diversity in some patients came from surviving recipient T cells and thymic progenitors. A year post-transplant, T-cell counts and diversity derived mostly from newly produced T cells. Approximately two months post-transplant, alpha-beta T cells reportedly originated from several hundred expanded graft clones.

Sequenced here: PBMCs, mostly from graft donor cells, sampled 360 days after TCRalphabeta/CD19-depleted stem cell transplant. This sequence was found in a male patient between 2 and 10 years old who had a stem cell transplant for acute lymphoblastic leukemia, so the T cells may come from the graft donor. The gene calls are TRBV5-1 and TRBJ2-3; tentative D call: TRBD1 (5 bases). The CDR3 region is CASSLWLTETRYF. In DNA form, the CDR3 reads TGCGCCAGCAGCTTGTGGTTGACAGAAACACGGTATTTT.